This T cell receptor beta chain was retrieved from a study of T-cell memory formation after mild COVID-19. Trimming shortened V by 0 bases and J by 3 bases, and 5 bases separated the two germline ends. CDR1 SGHTA and CDR2 FQGNSA come from the germline V gene. This CDR3 region has 14 residues. Each CDR3 protein is one row after TCRdb ran MiXCR on the 5' RACE reads. The top ten hold approximately 8.4% of the sample, which has around 470,000 distinct CDR3 sequences, 15% to 25% seen once. This rearrangement joins TRBV7-2 to TRBJ2-2; D uncertain. The TCR was taken from an adult woman who had mild COVID-19 (a few samples of this study predate the infection). Cell type and time point are not known. Specimen: PBMCs or a T cell subset sorted from them (not recorded which). The CDR3 DNA sequence: TGTGCCAGCAGCTTAGCTAAGGACACCGGGGAGCTGTTTTTT. This gives the protein CASSLAKDTGELFF.